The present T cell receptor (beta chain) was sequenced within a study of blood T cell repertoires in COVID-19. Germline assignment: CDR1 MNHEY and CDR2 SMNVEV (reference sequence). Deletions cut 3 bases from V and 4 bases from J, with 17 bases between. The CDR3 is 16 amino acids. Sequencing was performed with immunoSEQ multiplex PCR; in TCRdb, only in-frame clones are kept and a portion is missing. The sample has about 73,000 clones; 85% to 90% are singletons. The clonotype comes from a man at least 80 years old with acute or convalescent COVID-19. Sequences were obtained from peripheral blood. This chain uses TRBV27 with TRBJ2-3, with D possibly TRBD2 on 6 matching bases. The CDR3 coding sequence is TGTGCCAGCAGTTTCTTTTCTGTGGGAGGACCAGATACGCAGTATTTT. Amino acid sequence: CASSFFSVGGPDTQYF.